A single sample is the source of the 6 T cell receptor beta chains below, sequenced in a study of cytotoxic CD8 clonotypes in ibrutinib-treated CLL. Measured with immunoSEQ multiplex PCR; TCRdb has only the in-frame clones, and not every one. The sample carries about 310,000 clones, just under 80% recorded once. The sequenced sample was PBMCs, obtained before ibrutinib treatment. Receptor source: a human donor with chronic lymphocytic leukemia.

The gene calls are TRBV29-1 and TRBJ1-2; D is possibly TRBD1 (5 bases). Germline CDR1 is SQVTM and CDR2 is ANQGSEA. The V gene lost 4 bases and the J gene lost 8 bases, with 14 bases spanning the gap. This CDR3 comprises 12 residues. The CDR3 spells CSVGQGNVGYTF. CDR3 in DNA: TGCAGCGTTGGGCAGGGCAACGTCGGCTACACCTTC.

This chain joins TRBV25-1 and TRBJ1-3; D unclear. This CDR3 has 16 residues. Deletions cut 0 bases from V and 0 bases from J, with 9 bases between. Germline CDR1 is MGHDK and CDR2 is SYGVNS. The CDR3 region is CASSEYTLGSGNTIYF. Here the CDR3 DNA reads TGTGCCAGCAGTGAATACACCCTGGGCTCTGGAAACACCATATATTTT.

The CDR3 nucleotides read TGTGCCAGCAGCCAGACGGGGGGGTATGGCTACACCTTC. Protein product: CASSQTGGYGYTF. The gene calls are TRBV4-2 and TRBJ1-2; TRBD1 might be the D (5 bases). V was clipped by 3 bases and J by 5 bases, with 10 bases between them. CDR1 is LGHNA and CDR2 is YNFKEQ in the germline V gene. CDR3 length: 13 residues.

The V gene is TRBV7-2, the J gene TRBJ2-7; maybe TRBD1 (5 bases). V was cut by 3 bases and J by 10 bases, with 13 bases left in between. Germline V gene data show CDR1 as SGHTA and CDR2 as FQGNSA. The CDR3 spans 12 residues. CDR3 sequence: CASSLTALYQYF. The CDR3 DNA reads TGTGCCAGCAGCTTGACAGCATTATATCAGTACTTC.

The chain recombines TRBV19 with TRBJ2-5, with D uncertain. The CDR3 covers 11 residues. The germline gives CDR1 LNHDA, CDR2 SQIVND (reference sequence). Trimming cost V 5 bases and J 4 bases, with 5 bases left between them. CDR3 sequence: CASSYSETQYF. In DNA form, the CDR3 reads TGTGCCAGTAGTTACTCAGAGACCCAGTACTTC.

The chain has TRBV27 and TRBJ2-1; 11 positions match TRBD2. The CDR3 is 16 amino acids. The trim removed 7 bases at V and 7 bases at J, leaving 12 bases unmatched. CDR1 and CDR2 (germline): MNHEY, SMNVEV (reference sequence). CDR3 bases: TGTGCCAGCAAGGGGACTAGCGGCCTAGCCGGAAATGAGCAGTTCTTC. As protein: CASKGTSGLAGNEQFF.